This T cell receptor (beta chain) is from a study of response to subunit inactivated influenza vaccine. As for this clonotype: What it binds is not known.

Study-level results: Only a handful of new T cells, the authors suggested, are recruited with each seasonal influenza vaccination.

V lost 3 bases and J lost 0; bases outside the gene matches: 5. The germline V gene encodes CDR1 LGHNA and CDR2 YNFKEQ. This CDR3 spans 15 amino acids. TCRdb fed the RT-PCR reads into MiXCR, producing one record per CDR3 protein. The sample yields over 800,000 distinct CDR3 sequences, 21% seen once. The material sequenced was PBMCs from blood, taken less than 6 days after vaccination. This sequence was found in a man aged 50 or older who received an inactivated influenza vaccine. The V and J genes are TRBV4-2 and TRBJ2-7, with TRBD1 matching over 7 bases. In DNA, the CDR3 is TGTGCCAGCAGCCAGCGACAGGGTACCTCCTACGAGCAGTACTTC. Amino acid sequence: CASSQRQGTSYEQYF.